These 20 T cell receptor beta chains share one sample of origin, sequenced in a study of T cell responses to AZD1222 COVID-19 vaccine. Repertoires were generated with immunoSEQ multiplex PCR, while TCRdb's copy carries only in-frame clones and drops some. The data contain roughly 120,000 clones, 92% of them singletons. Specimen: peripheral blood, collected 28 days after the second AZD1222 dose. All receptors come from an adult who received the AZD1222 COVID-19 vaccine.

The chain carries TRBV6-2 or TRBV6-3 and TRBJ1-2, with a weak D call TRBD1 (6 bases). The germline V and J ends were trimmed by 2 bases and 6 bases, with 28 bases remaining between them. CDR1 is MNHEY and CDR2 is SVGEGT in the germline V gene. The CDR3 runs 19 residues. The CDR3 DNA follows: TGTGCCAGCAGTTACCCGACAGGAGCAACATGGTGGAAGGTGGATGGCTACACCTTC. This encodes CASSYPTGATWWKVDGYTF.

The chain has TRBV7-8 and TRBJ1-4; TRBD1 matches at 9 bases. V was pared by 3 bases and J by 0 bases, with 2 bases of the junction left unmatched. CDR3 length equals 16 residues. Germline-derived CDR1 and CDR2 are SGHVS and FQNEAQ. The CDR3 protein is CASSLGQGATNEKLFF. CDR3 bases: TGTGCCAGCAGCTTGGGACAGGGAGCAACTAATGAAAAACTGTTTTTT.

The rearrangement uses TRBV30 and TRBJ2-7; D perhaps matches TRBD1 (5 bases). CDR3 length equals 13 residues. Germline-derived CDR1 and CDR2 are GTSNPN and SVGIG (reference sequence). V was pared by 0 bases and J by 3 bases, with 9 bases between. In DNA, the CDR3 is TGTGCCTGGAGTGTACCAGGGAACTACGAGCAGTACTTC. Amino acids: CAWSVPGNYEQYF.

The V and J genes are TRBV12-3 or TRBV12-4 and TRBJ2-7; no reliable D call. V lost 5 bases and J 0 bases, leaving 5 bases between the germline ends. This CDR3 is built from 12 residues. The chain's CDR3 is CASSQVSYEQYF. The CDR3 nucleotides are TGTGCCAGCAGTCAAGTCTCCTACGAGCAGTACTTC.

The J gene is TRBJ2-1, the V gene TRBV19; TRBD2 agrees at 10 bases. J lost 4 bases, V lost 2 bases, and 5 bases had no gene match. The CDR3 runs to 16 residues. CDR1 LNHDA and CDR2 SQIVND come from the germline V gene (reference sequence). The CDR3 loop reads CASSIWGTSVYNEQFF. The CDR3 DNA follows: TGTGCCAGTAGTATATGGGGGACTAGCGTTTACAATGAGCAGTTCTTC.

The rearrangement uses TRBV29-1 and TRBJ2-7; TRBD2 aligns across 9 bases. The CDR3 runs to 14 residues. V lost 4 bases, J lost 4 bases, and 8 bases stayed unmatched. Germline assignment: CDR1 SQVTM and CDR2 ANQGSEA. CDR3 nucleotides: TGCAGCGTTGGGCCTAGCGGGGTTGGGTACGAGCAGTACTTC. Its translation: CSVGPSGVGYEQYF.

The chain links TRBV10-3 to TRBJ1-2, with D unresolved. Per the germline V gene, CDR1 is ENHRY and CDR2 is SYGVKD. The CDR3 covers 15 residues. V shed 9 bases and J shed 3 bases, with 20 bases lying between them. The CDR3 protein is CAIPRASGQDYGYTF. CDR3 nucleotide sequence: TGTGCCATTCCGCGAGCGTCCGGGCAGGACTATGGCTACACCTTC.

The CDR3 spells CAWSLENSYGYTF. CDR3 DNA sequence: TGTGCCTGGAGTTTAGAAAACAGCTATGGCTACACCTTC. The chain links TRBV30 to TRBJ1-2, with D hard to call. Germline V CDR1 and CDR2: GTSNPN, SVGIG (reference sequence). This CDR3 is built from 13 residues. The germline V and J ends were trimmed by 2 bases and 4 bases, with 11 bases remaining between them.

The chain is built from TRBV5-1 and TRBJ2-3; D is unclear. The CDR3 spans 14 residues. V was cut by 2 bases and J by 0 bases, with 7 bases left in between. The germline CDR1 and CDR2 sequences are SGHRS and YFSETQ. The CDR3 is CASSLSSSTDTQYF. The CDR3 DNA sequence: TGCGCCAGCAGCTTAAGCAGTAGCACAGATACGCAGTATTTT.

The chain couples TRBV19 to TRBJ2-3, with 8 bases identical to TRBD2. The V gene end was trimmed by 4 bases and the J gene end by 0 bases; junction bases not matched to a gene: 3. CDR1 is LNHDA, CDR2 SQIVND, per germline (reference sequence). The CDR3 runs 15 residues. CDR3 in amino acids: CASSKLAESTDTQYF. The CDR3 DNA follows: TGTGCCAGTAGTAAACTAGCGGAAAGCACAGATACGCAGTATTTT.

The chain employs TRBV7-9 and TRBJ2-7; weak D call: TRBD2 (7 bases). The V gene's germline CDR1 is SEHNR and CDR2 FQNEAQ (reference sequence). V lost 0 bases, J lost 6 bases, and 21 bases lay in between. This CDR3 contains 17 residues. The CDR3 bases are TGTGCCAGCAGCTTAGCGGGGGGGGCCAACCAGGGTCGCGAGCAGTACTTC. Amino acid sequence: CASSLAGGANQGREQYF.

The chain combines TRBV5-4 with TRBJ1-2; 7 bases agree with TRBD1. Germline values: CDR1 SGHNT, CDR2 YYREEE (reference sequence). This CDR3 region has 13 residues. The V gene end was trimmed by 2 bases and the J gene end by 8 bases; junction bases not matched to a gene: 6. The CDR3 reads CASSLEGARGYTF. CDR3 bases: TGTGCCAGCAGCTTAGAGGGGGCTCGAGGCTACACCTTC. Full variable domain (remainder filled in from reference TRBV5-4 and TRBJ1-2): ETGVTQSPTHLIKTRGQQVTLRCSSQSGHNTVSWYQQALGQGPQFIFQYYREEENGRGNFPPRFSGLQFPNYSSELNVNALELDDSALYLCASSLEGARGYTFGSGTRLTVV.

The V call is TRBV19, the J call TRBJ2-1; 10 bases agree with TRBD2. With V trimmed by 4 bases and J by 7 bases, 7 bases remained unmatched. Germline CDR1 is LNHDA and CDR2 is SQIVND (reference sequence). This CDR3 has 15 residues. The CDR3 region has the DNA TGTGCCAGTAGTAGAATAGCGGGAGGATGGAATGAGCAGTTCTTC. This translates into CASSRIAGGWNEQFF.

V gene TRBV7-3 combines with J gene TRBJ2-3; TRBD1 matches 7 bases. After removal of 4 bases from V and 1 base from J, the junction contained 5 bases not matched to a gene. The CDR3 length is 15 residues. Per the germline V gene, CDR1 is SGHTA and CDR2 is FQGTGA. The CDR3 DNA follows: TGTGCCAGCAGCTCCGGGACAGCGGGCACAGATACGCAGTATTTT. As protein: CASSSGTAGTDTQYF.

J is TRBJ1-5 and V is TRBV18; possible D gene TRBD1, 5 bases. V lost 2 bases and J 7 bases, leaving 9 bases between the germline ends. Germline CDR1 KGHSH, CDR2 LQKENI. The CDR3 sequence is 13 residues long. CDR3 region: CASSPGGEQPQHF. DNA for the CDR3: TGTGCCAGCTCACCAGGGGGGGAACAGCCCCAGCATTTT.

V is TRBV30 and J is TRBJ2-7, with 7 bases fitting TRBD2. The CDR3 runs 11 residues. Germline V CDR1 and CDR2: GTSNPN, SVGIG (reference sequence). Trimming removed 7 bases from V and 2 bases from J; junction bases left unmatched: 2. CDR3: CASTSAYEQYF. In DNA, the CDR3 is TGTGCCTCTACTAGCGCCTACGAGCAGTACTTC.

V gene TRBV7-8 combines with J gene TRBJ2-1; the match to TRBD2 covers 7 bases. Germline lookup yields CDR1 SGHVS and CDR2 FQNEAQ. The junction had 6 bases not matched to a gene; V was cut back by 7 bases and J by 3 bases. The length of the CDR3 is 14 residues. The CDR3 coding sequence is TGTGCCAGCACACTAGCGAGCAGCTACAATGAGCAGTTCTTC. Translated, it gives CASTLASSYNEQFF.

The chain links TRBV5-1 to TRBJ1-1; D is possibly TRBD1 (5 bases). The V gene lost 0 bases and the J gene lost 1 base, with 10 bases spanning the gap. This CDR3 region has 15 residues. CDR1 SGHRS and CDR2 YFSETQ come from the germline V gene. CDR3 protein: CASSLVGGANTEAFF. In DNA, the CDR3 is TGCGCCAGCAGCTTGGTAGGTGGGGCGAACACTGAAGCTTTCTTT. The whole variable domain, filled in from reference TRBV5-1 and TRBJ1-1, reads KAGVTQTPRYLIKTRGQQVTLSCSPISGHRSVSWYQQTPGQGLQFLFEYFSETQRNKGNFPGRFSGRQFSNSRSEMNVSTLELGDSALYLCASSLVGGANTEAFFGQGTRLTVV.

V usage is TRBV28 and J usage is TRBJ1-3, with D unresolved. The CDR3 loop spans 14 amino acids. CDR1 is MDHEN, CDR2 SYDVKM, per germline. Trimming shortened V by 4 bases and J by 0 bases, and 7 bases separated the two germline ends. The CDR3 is CASSSGSSGNTIYF. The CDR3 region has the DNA TGTGCCAGCAGTTCAGGCAGCTCTGGAAACACCATATATTTT.

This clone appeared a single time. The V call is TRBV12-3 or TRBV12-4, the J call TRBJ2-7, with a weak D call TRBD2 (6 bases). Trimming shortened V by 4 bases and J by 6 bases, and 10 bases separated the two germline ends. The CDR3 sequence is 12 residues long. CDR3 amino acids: CASSSQGGEQYF. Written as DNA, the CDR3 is TGTGCCAGCAGTTCCCAGGGAGGCGAGCAGTACTTC.